This T cell receptor (beta chain) was recorded in a study of cytomegalovirus exposure and HLA in healthy donors. General study findings and limits: The study put 150 or so TCR beta chains on its list as cytomegalovirus-associated. About 87% or about 30% of the time was how often most TCR beta V segments were productive, according to an earlier analysis.

The study sampled nominally healthy donors, though unrecorded immune exposures were likely. PCR used 60 Vbeta primers and 13 Jbeta primers. The table came from immunoSEQ multiplex PCR; TCRdb's copy has only in-frame clones and leaves some out. The sample comprises about 86,000 clones, approximately 79% of which are singletons, and nearly 6% rests with the top ten. Germline V gene data show CDR1 as MDHEN and CDR2 as SYDVKM. CDR3 size: 14 residues. The V gene end was trimmed by 6 bases and the J gene end by 0 bases; junction bases not matched to a gene: 3. To note about this clone: The antigen is not known.

The chain couples TRBV28 to TRBJ2-7; TRBD2 matches at 9 bases. Sequencing was carried out using PBMCs. This receptor was obtained from a female donor in good health and CMV-seronegative. Here the CDR3 reads CASRRGGSSYEQYF. DNA of the CDR3: TGTGCCAGCAGGCGGGGGGGGAGCTCCTACGAGCAGTACTTC.